The rows below give T cell receptor beta chains drawn from one sample of a study of PD-L1 blockade in urothelial cancer. Measured with immunoSEQ multiplex PCR; TCRdb has only the in-frame clones, and not every one. Among fewer than 60,000 clones listed, around 80% were seen once. The sequencing used PBMCs, collected around atezolizumab (anti-PD-L1) treatment. The receptors derive from a man between 65 and 79 years old with urothelial cancer. CDR3s include the opening cysteine and the closing phenylalanine or tryptophan. The D gene is left open where the match is weak. A row's size may be missing; if present it is once, few, many or a size class.

v_gene: TRBV5-1; j_gene: TRBJ1-1; abundance: once; d_gene: .; CDR3nt: TGCGCCAGCGGACCAACGGCGGGGGGCTCTGAAGCTTTCTTT; CDR3aa: CASGPTAGGSEAFF
v_gene: TRBV27; j_gene: TRBJ1-4; abundance: .; d_gene: .; CDR3nt: TGTGCCAGCAGTTTAAATCGGGATGAAAAACTGTTTTTT; CDR3aa: CASSLNRDEKLFF
v_gene: TRBV5-4; j_gene: TRBJ1-3; abundance: .; d_gene: .; CDR3nt: TGTGCCAGCAGCTTGGCCACCGGAAGCGACTCTGGAAACACCATATATTTT; CDR3aa: CASSLATGSDSGNTIYF
v_gene: TRBV7-2; j_gene: TRBJ1-2; abundance: .; d_gene: TRBD1; CDR3nt: TGTGCCAGCAGCTCCCGGACAGGGAGCTATGGCTACACCTTC; CDR3aa: CASSSRTGSYGYTF
v_gene: TRBV5-6; j_gene: TRBJ2-7; abundance: .; d_gene: TRBD1; CDR3nt: TGTGCCAGCAGCTTGCCGGGACAGGGGGCGAGAGAGCAGTACTTC; CDR3aa: CASSLPGQGAREQYF
v_gene: TRBV27; j_gene: TRBJ2-7; abundance: .; d_gene: TRBD1; CDR3nt: TGTGCCAGCAGAGGGACAGGGGGCGGCTACGAGCAGTACTTC; CDR3aa: CASRGTGGGYEQYF
v_gene: TRBV15; j_gene: TRBJ2-6; abundance: .; d_gene: TRBD1; CDR3nt: TGTGCCACCAGCAGAGTCCTCGGGACAGCCTCTGGGGCCAACGTCCTGACTTTC; CDR3aa: CATSRVLGTASGANVLTF
v_gene: TRBV28; j_gene: TRBJ2-3; abundance: .; d_gene: TRBD2; CDR3nt: TGTGCCAGCAGTCCCGCGGGAGGGCTAAACACAGATACGCAGTATTTT; CDR3aa: CASSPAGGLNTDTQYF
v_gene: TRBV5-1; j_gene: TRBJ1-6; abundance: .; d_gene: .; CDR3nt: TGCGCCAGTTCCGTTGACAAATTAAATTCACCCCTCCACTTT; CDR3aa: CASSVDKLNSPLHF
v_gene: TRBV28; j_gene: TRBJ2-7; abundance: .; d_gene: TRBD1; CDR3nt: TGTGCCAGCACCCCGGGTAGGGGGCTCGGACACGAGCAGTACTTC; CDR3aa: CASTPGRGLGHEQYF
v_gene: TRBV7-6; j_gene: TRBJ2-7; abundance: .; d_gene: .; CDR3nt: TGTGCCAGCAGCCCCGAGGCTAGCCGAAGTTACGAGCAGTACTTC; CDR3aa: CASSPEASRSYEQYF
v_gene: TRBV7-6; j_gene: TRBJ2-5; abundance: .; d_gene: TRBD2; CDR3nt: TGTGCCAGCAGCTTAGCCGGGGGAGGGGAGACCCAGTACTTC; CDR3aa: CASSLAGGGETQYF
v_gene: TRBV18; j_gene: TRBJ1-3; abundance: many; d_gene: .; CDR3nt: TGTGCCAGCTCCCTTTCGGACACCATATATTTT; CDR3aa: CASSLSDTIYF
v_gene: TRBV5-5; j_gene: TRBJ1-2; abundance: .; d_gene: .; CDR3nt: TGTGCCAGCAGCCTTACTTCCGGACAGACAACCTATGGCTACACCTTC; CDR3aa: CASSLTSGQTTYGYTF
v_gene: TRBV4-1; j_gene: TRBJ1-1; abundance: .; d_gene: .; CDR3nt: TGCGCCAGCAGCCAAGGAAGGGCCACGGGACTACACACTGAAGCTTTCTTT; CDR3aa: CASSQGRATGLHTEAFF
v_gene: TRBV28; j_gene: TRBJ2-7; abundance: .; d_gene: .; CDR3nt: TGTGCCAGCAGTTCACTGACACTAGTGCGAGAGCAGTACTTC; CDR3aa: CASSSLTLVREQYF
v_gene: TRBV10-3; j_gene: TRBJ1-3; abundance: few; d_gene: .; CDR3nt: TGTGCCATCATGAAAGCCTCCGGGAGCTCTGGAAACACCATATATTTT; CDR3aa: CAIMKASGSSGNTIYF
v_gene: TRBV27; j_gene: TRBJ1-3; abundance: .; d_gene: TRBD1; CDR3nt: TGTGCCAGCAGTATAACAGGGGGCTCTGGAAACACCATATATTTT; CDR3aa: CASSITGGSGNTIYF
v_gene: TRBV30; j_gene: TRBJ2-6; abundance: .; d_gene: .; CDR3nt: TGTGCCTGTAACCCACGAGGTCCAGCCTCTGGGGCCAACGTCCTGACTTTC; CDR3aa: CACNPRGPASGANVLTF
v_gene: TRBV14; j_gene: TRBJ2-7; abundance: .; d_gene: .; CDR3nt: TGTGCCAGCAGCCAAAGGAGCGAGCAGTACTTC; CDR3aa: CASSQRSEQYF
v_gene: TRBV4-3; j_gene: TRBJ2-1; abundance: once; d_gene: TRBD2; CDR3nt: TGCGCCAGCAGCCCCCGAGGGAGCGGGGTTGGTATTGAGCAGTTCTTC; CDR3aa: CASSPRGSGVGIEQFF
v_gene: TRBV6-4; j_gene: TRBJ2-3; abundance: .; d_gene: TRBD1; CDR3nt: TGTGCCAGCAGAAAACCGGGACAGGGGGCTCATGCAGATACGCAGTATTTT; CDR3aa: CASRKPGQGAHADTQYF
v_gene: TRBV5-1; j_gene: TRBJ1-1; abundance: .; d_gene: TRBD1; CDR3nt: TGCGCCAGCAGCTTGACAGGGGGTACGACTGAAGCTTTCTTT; CDR3aa: CASSLTGGTTEAFF
v_gene: TRBV7-2; j_gene: TRBJ1-5; abundance: .; d_gene: .; CDR3nt: TGTGCCAGCAGCTTAGAGTCCGGAGGGGCGCAGCCCCAGCATTTT; CDR3aa: CASSLESGGAQPQHF
v_gene: TRBV5-1; j_gene: TRBJ2-3; abundance: .; d_gene: .; CDR3nt: TGCGCCAGCAGCTTGAGGCTGACAGAGGTTGGAACAGATACGCAGTATTTT; CDR3aa: CASSLRLTEVGTDTQYF
v_gene: TRBV19; j_gene: TRBJ1-1; abundance: .; d_gene: .; CDR3nt: TGTGCCAGTAGTATCCCCTTGGAGGCGGAAGCTTTCTTT; CDR3aa: CASSIPLEAEAFF
v_gene: TRBV15; j_gene: TRBJ1-2; abundance: .; d_gene: TRBD1; CDR3nt: TGTGCCACCAGCGGACAGGGTGGAGGCTACACCTTC; CDR3aa: CATSGQGGGYTF
v_gene: TRBV4-2; j_gene: TRBJ2-7; abundance: .; d_gene: .; CDR3nt: TGTGCCAGCAGCCAAGATCGGGAGCTCGAGCAGTACTTC; CDR3aa: CASSQDRELEQYF
v_gene: TRBV9; j_gene: TRBJ2-5; abundance: .; d_gene: .; CDR3nt: TGTGCCAGCAGCGGGACACCGTTCCCTCAAGAGACCCAGTACTTC; CDR3aa: CASSGTPFPQETQYF
v_gene: TRBV7-9; j_gene: TRBJ1-2; abundance: .; d_gene: .; CDR3nt: TGTGCCAGCAGCCCTTCCGGCAGGGGATCTAACTATGGCTACACCTTC; CDR3aa: CASSPSGRGSNYGYTF
v_gene: TRBV7-3; j_gene: TRBJ2-1; abundance: .; d_gene: TRBD2; CDR3nt: TGTGCCAGCAGCGCTAGCGGGAGTGGGGTCAATGAGCAGTTCTTC; CDR3aa: CASSASGSGVNEQFF
v_gene: TRBV5-1; j_gene: TRBJ1-4; abundance: .; d_gene: .; CDR3nt: TGCGCCAGCGGCTTACAGGCCCCTCCGGAAAAACTGTTTTTT; CDR3aa: CASGLQAPPEKLFF
v_gene: TRBV19; j_gene: TRBJ2-7; abundance: .; d_gene: TRBD1; CDR3nt: TGTGCCAGTAGTAACGGACAGGGCTACGAGCAGTACTTC; CDR3aa: CASSNGQGYEQYF
v_gene: TRBV7-9; j_gene: TRBJ1-2; abundance: .; d_gene: TRBD1; CDR3nt: TGTGCCAGCAGCTTGGGGGGACAGGGGGCCAACTATGGCTACACCTTC; CDR3aa: CASSLGGQGANYGYTF
v_gene: TRBV4-2; j_gene: TRBJ2-3; abundance: .; d_gene: TRBD2; CDR3nt: TGTGCCAGCAGCTCAGGACTAGCGGGGGGCTTTAGCACAGATACGCAGTATTTT; CDR3aa: CASSSGLAGGFSTDTQYF
v_gene: TRBV9; j_gene: TRBJ2-1; abundance: .; d_gene: TRBD2; CDR3nt: TGTGCCAGCAGCCTTATTAGCGGGGGGGAGTACAATGAGCAGTTCTTC; CDR3aa: CASSLISGGEYNEQFF
v_gene: TRBV5-6; j_gene: TRBJ2-5; abundance: once; d_gene: TRBD2; CDR3nt: TGTGCCAGCAGCTCCCGGGAGGGGGGGTACCAAGAGACCCAGTACTTC; CDR3aa: CASSSREGGYQETQYF
v_gene: TRBV15; j_gene: TRBJ1-1; abundance: .; d_gene: .; CDR3nt: TGTGCCACCAGCGTGCCGGGAACGAACACTGAAGCTTTCTTT; CDR3aa: CATSVPGTNTEAFF
v_gene: TRBV19; j_gene: TRBJ1-5; abundance: .; d_gene: TRBD1; CDR3nt: TGTGCCAGTAGTTCGGACAGGGGAAGGTTGGAGCCCCAGCATTTT; CDR3aa: CASSSDRGRLEPQHF
v_gene: TRBV7-9; j_gene: TRBJ2-4; abundance: .; d_gene: TRBD1; CDR3nt: TGTGCCAGCAGCTTAGAAGGGGGCCAGTACTTC; CDR3aa: CASSLEGGQYF